A selection of T cell receptor beta chains follows, all from one sample in a study of breast tumors, draining lymph nodes, adjacent tissues. In TCRdb, the multiplex PCR reads were re-called with MiXCR into one record per CDR3 protein. This sample has approximately 150,000 distinct CDR3 sequences, with less than 35% found just once. Sample: axillary lymph node tissue. These receptors all stem from a female donor with breast cancer. Some clones in this sample may be carry-over from other donors' samples. CDR3s include the opening cysteine and the closing phenylalanine or tryptophan. D genes are given only for firm matches. Clone sizes are given selectively: once, few, many, or a class where the clone is expanded.

clone_size: many
d_call: NA
v_call: TRBV7-3
j_call: TRBJ2-5
cdr3_aa: CASPAGVGKTQYF
cdr3_nt: TGTGCCAGCCCCGCAGGGGTGGGGAAGACCCAGTACTTC

clone_size: NA
d_call: NA
v_call: TRBV30
j_call: TRBJ1-6
cdr3_aa: CAWSANGAHNSPLHF
cdr3_nt: TGTGCCTGGAGTGCAAACGGGGCTCATAATTCACCCCTCCACTTT

clone_size: NA
d_call: NA
v_call: TRBV7-2
j_call: TRBJ1-2
cdr3_aa: CASSQGGGYGYGYTF
cdr3_nt: TGTGCCAGCAGCCAGGGTGGGGGGTATGGCTATGGCTACACCTTC

clone_size: NA
d_call: NA
v_call: TRBV6-5
j_call: TRBJ1-1
cdr3_aa: CASSYGRGNTEAFF
cdr3_nt: TGTGCCAGCAGTTATGGTCGGGGGAACACTGAAGCTTTCTTT

clone_size: many
d_call: TRBD1
v_call: TRBV28
j_call: TRBJ2-5
cdr3_aa: CASSLSGQIETQYF
cdr3_nt: TGTGCCAGCAGTTTATCGGGACAGATAGAGACCCAGTACTTC

clone_size: many
d_call: TRBD1
v_call: TRBV2
j_call: TRBJ2-7
cdr3_aa: CASSDRGLLYEQYF
cdr3_nt: TGTGCCAGCAGTGACAGGGGGCTTCTCTACGAGCAGTACTTC

clone_size: many
d_call: NA
v_call: TRBV9
j_call: TRBJ1-3
cdr3_aa: CASSVEVRSGNTIYF
cdr3_nt: TGTGCCAGCAGCGTAGAGGTCCGCTCTGGAAACACCATATATTTT

clone_size: many
d_call: TRBD1
v_call: TRBV20-1
j_call: TRBJ2-5
cdr3_aa: CSATRTGGFGTQYF
cdr3_nt: TGCAGTGCGACCCGGACAGGGGGATTTGGGACCCAGTACTTC

clone_size: many
d_call: NA
v_call: TRBV18
j_call: TRBJ1-2
cdr3_aa: CASSPDGSYGYTF
cdr3_nt: TGTGCCAGCTCCCCGGACGGAAGCTATGGCTACACCTTC

clone_size: NA
d_call: TRBD2
v_call: TRBV7-2
j_call: TRBJ2-5
cdr3_aa: CASSWPGGVETQYF
cdr3_nt: TGTGCCAGCAGCTGGCCGGGGGGTGTTGAGACCCAGTACTTC

clone_size: many
d_call: NA
v_call: TRBV6-2/TRBV6-3
j_call: TRBJ2-3
cdr3_aa: CASRPGVSDTQYF
cdr3_nt: TGTGCCAGCAGACCGGGGGTTTCAGATACGCAGTATTTT

clone_size: NA
d_call: TRBD1
v_call: TRBV12-3/TRBV12-4
j_call: TRBJ1-4
cdr3_aa: CASSFQGGLEKLFF
cdr3_nt: TGTGCCAGCAGTTTCCAGGGGGGGCTTGAAAAACTGTTTTTT

clone_size: few
d_call: NA
v_call: TRBV6-2/TRBV6-3
j_call: TRBJ2-7
cdr3_aa: CASSATGTEQYF
cdr3_nt: TGTGCCAGCAGCGCCACAGGGACCGAGCAGTACTTC

clone_size: many
d_call: NA
v_call: TRBV6-5
j_call: TRBJ2-3
cdr3_aa: CASSYSRGFADTQYF
cdr3_nt: TGTGCCAGCAGTTACTCCAGGGGATTCGCAGATACGCAGTATTTT

clone_size: many
d_call: NA
v_call: TRBV7-9
j_call: TRBJ2-3
cdr3_aa: CASSLVWDFSDTQYF
cdr3_nt: TGTGCCAGCAGCTTAGTGTGGGACTTCTCAGATACGCAGTATTTT

clone_size: many
d_call: NA
v_call: TRBV9
j_call: TRBJ2-1
cdr3_aa: CASSVGHPSYNEQFF
cdr3_nt: TGTGCCAGCAGCGTAGGGCACCCCTCCTACAATGAGCAGTTCTTC

clone_size: NA
d_call: NA
v_call: TRBV6-5
j_call: TRBJ1-2
cdr3_aa: CASSPESRALSGYTF
cdr3_nt: TGTGCCAGCAGCCCAGAATCCAGGGCCCTCTCCGGCTACACCTTC

clone_size: many
d_call: NA
v_call: TRBV5-4
j_call: TRBJ1-4
cdr3_aa: CASSTDREEKLFF
cdr3_nt: TGTGCCAGCAGCACAGACCGGGAGGAAAAACTGTTTTTT

clone_size: few
d_call: NA
v_call: TRBV4-1
j_call: TRBJ1-1
cdr3_aa: CASSQGLLGRKITEAFF
cdr3_nt: TGCGCCAGCAGCCAAGGCCTCTTGGGACGGAAAATCACTGAAGCTTTCTTT

clone_size: many
d_call: NA
v_call: TRBV7-7
j_call: TRBJ2-5
cdr3_aa: CASSLWAGQQETQYF
cdr3_nt: TGTGCTAGCAGCTTGTGGGCTGGACAACAAGAGACCCAGTACTTC

clone_size: many
d_call: NA
v_call: TRBV29-1
j_call: TRBJ1-2
cdr3_aa: CSVEATPNGYTF
cdr3_nt: TGCAGCGTTGAAGCTACCCCGAACGGCTACACCTTC

clone_size: NA
d_call: NA
v_call: TRBV6-5
j_call: TRBJ1-4
cdr3_aa: CASSSGGSGEKLFF
cdr3_nt: TGTGCCAGCAGTTCTGGGGGGTCCGGTGAAAAACTGTTTTTT

clone_size: many
d_call: NA
v_call: TRBV4-3
j_call: TRBJ1-3
cdr3_aa: CASSQDSSGNTIYF
cdr3_nt: TGCGCCAGCAGCCAAGACAGCTCTGGAAACACCATATATTTT

clone_size: NA
d_call: NA
v_call: TRBV7-2
j_call: TRBJ1-2
cdr3_aa: CASSSGSFYGYTF
cdr3_nt: TGTGCCAGCAGCTCGGGATCTTTCTATGGCTACACCTTC

clone_size: many
d_call: NA
v_call: TRBV20-1
j_call: TRBJ2-7
cdr3_aa: CSARDIAGSYEQYF
cdr3_nt: TGCAGTGCTAGAGATATCGCAGGCTCCTACGAGCAGTACTTC

clone_size: many
d_call: NA
v_call: TRBV7-9
j_call: TRBJ1-4
cdr3_aa: CASSPTVGLNEKLFF
cdr3_nt: TGTGCCAGCAGCCCGACCGTGGGGCTTAATGAAAAACTGTTTTTT

clone_size: NA
d_call: TRBD1
v_call: TRBV10-1
j_call: TRBJ2-1
cdr3_aa: CASSGRSGTGADGQFF
cdr3_nt: TGCGCCAGCAGTGGCCGCTCCGGGACAGGGGCGGATGGGCAGTTCTTC

clone_size: many
d_call: NA
v_call: TRBV15
j_call: TRBJ1-6
cdr3_aa: CATSRDGGSPLHF
cdr3_nt: TGTGCCACCAGCAGAGATGGGGGGAGTCCCCTCCACTTT

clone_size: many
d_call: NA
v_call: TRBV11-3
j_call: TRBJ2-1
cdr3_aa: CASSRNRENEQFF
cdr3_nt: TGTGCCAGCAGCCGGAACAGGGAAAATGAGCAGTTCTTC

clone_size: few
d_call: NA
v_call: TRBV11-2
j_call: TRBJ1-1
cdr3_aa: CASSSRPEGLTEAFF
cdr3_nt: TGTGCCAGCAGCTCCCGTCCTGAGGGGCTGACTGAAGCTTTCTTT

clone_size: many
d_call: NA
v_call: TRBV28
j_call: TRBJ1-2
cdr3_aa: CASRTPGGREIYGYTF
cdr3_nt: TGTGCCAGCAGAACCCCGGGGGGTCGAGAAATATATGGCTACACCTTC

clone_size: NA
d_call: TRBD1
v_call: TRBV5-1
j_call: TRBJ1-1
cdr3_aa: CASRVRGQGNTEAFF
cdr3_nt: TGCGCCAGCAGAGTTCGGGGACAGGGGAACACTGAAGCTTTCTTT

clone_size: many
d_call: NA
v_call: TRBV6-6
j_call: TRBJ1-2
cdr3_aa: CASSPGTSYGYTF
cdr3_nt: TGTGCCAGCAGCCCCGGGACAAGCTATGGCTACACCTTC

clone_size: many
d_call: NA
v_call: TRBV20-1
j_call: TRBJ1-5
cdr3_aa: CSARDGSNQPQHF
cdr3_nt: TGCAGTGCTAGGGACGGTAGCAATCAGCCCCAGCATTTT

clone_size: many
d_call: TRBD1
v_call: TRBV20-1
j_call: TRBJ2-1
cdr3_aa: CSARPYGTGSINEQFF
cdr3_nt: TGCAGTGCTAGACCGTACGGGACAGGGTCAATTAATGAGCAGTTCTTC

clone_size: NA
d_call: NA
v_call: TRBV18
j_call: TRBJ1-3
cdr3_aa: CASSPPGGSSGNTIYF
cdr3_nt: TGTGCCAGCTCACCACCGGGCGGAAGCTCTGGAAACACCATATATTTT

clone_size: NA
d_call: TRBD1
v_call: TRBV20-1
j_call: TRBJ2-2
cdr3_aa: CSARDLSTGDGGSGELFF
cdr3_nt: TGCAGTGCTAGAGACCTCTCGACAGGGGACGGAGGTTCCGGGGAGCTGTTTTTT

clone_size: many
d_call: NA
v_call: TRBV19
j_call: TRBJ2-3
cdr3_aa: CASSIGHGTDTQYF
cdr3_nt: TGTGCCAGTAGTATAGGTCACGGCACAGATACGCAGTATTTT

clone_size: many
d_call: NA
v_call: TRBV6-5
j_call: TRBJ2-2
cdr3_aa: CASSSRDTYTGELFF
cdr3_nt: TGTGCCAGCAGTAGCCGGGACACCTACACCGGGGAGCTGTTTTTT

clone_size: NA
d_call: TRBD2
v_call: TRBV6-5
j_call: TRBJ2-1
cdr3_aa: CASSHSGGGRFF
cdr3_nt: TGTGCCAGCAGTCACTCTGGCGGGGGGCGGTTCTTC

clone_size: NA
d_call: TRBD1
v_call: TRBV7-9
j_call: TRBJ1-3
cdr3_aa: CASSPGQASSGNTIYF
cdr3_nt: TGTGCCAGCAGTCCCGGACAGGCGAGCTCTGGAAACACCATATATTTT

clone_size: many
d_call: NA
v_call: TRBV6-1
j_call: TRBJ1-2
cdr3_aa: CASSKTGYYGYTF
cdr3_nt: TGTGCCAGCAGTAAGACGGGTTACTATGGCTACACCTTC

clone_size: many
d_call: NA
v_call: TRBV20-1
j_call: TRBJ2-1
cdr3_aa: CSAGARIRASYNEQFF
cdr3_nt: TGCAGTGCTGGGGCCCGCATCCGGGCCTCGTACAATGAGCAGTTCTTC

clone_size: NA
d_call: TRBD2
v_call: TRBV7-2
j_call: TRBJ2-1
cdr3_aa: CASSRGFSGWQNEQFF
cdr3_nt: TGTGCCAGCAGCCGGGGGTTTAGCGGGTGGCAGAATGAGCAGTTCTTC

clone_size: many
d_call: NA
v_call: TRBV3-1
j_call: TRBJ2-3
cdr3_aa: CASSLSGSTDTQYF
cdr3_nt: TGTGCCAGCAGCTTATCCGGGAGCACAGATACGCAGTATTTT

clone_size: NA
d_call: TRBD1
v_call: TRBV7-3
j_call: TRBJ2-3
cdr3_aa: CASSLSWSGGSDTQYF
cdr3_nt: TGTGCCAGCAGCTTATCGTGGTCAGGGGGATCAGATACGCAGTATTTT

clone_size: NA
d_call: NA
v_call: TRBV14
j_call: TRBJ1-1
cdr3_aa: CASSPPGRGDTEAFF
cdr3_nt: TGTGCCAGCAGCCCCCCCGGGCGAGGGGACACTGAAGCTTTCTTT

clone_size: many
d_call: NA
v_call: TRBV29-1
j_call: TRBJ1-4
cdr3_aa: CSVLGGDNEKLFF
cdr3_nt: TGCAGCGTTTTAGGAGGGGATAATGAAAAACTGTTTTTT

clone_size: many
d_call: NA
v_call: TRBV30
j_call: TRBJ2-2
cdr3_aa: CAWSRQYTGELFF
cdr3_nt: TGTGCCTGGAGTAGACAGTACACCGGGGAGCTGTTTTTT